The subject of this entry is one TCR beta chain. The germline gene is not matched at one end of the junction; a read error may be the cause. Under the authors' procedure: Amplification of reference gene primers provided the estimated nucleated cell counts. Produced via immunoSEQ multiplex PCR; TCRdb's table is partial and in-frame only. That table supplies the V and J calls and clone size; D and trimming were determined from the DNA. The sample holds about 80,000 clones, 78% seen once. These data come from a study of blood T cell repertoires in COVID-19. Study summary: Whether acute or convalescent, the COVID-19 samples came from the United States, Italy and Spain. T cells, B-cell-depleted T cells, or PBMCs provided the cDNA or gDNA that served as material.

The germline gives CDR1 SGHVS, CDR2 FQNEAQ. This CDR3 region has 18 residues. Specimen: peripheral blood. This clonotype was obtained from a human donor in a cohort sampled during active COVID-19. The V call is TRBV7-8, the J call TRBJ1-1; D perhaps matches TRBD1 (5 bases). Written as DNA, the CDR3 is TGTGCCAGCAGCCTAGCGGTGAGAGACTTAAGGGGTCACACTGAAGCTTTCTTT. Translating it yields CASSLAVRDLRGHTEAFF.